What follows are 30 T cell receptor beta chains derived from one specimen sequenced in a study of neurological immune-mediated disorders. TCRdb itself ran the 5' RACE reads through MiXCR, one entry per CDR3 protein. The sample yields tens of thousands of distinct CDR3 sequences, 7% to 10% seen once. Described time point: longitudinal time-point 3. Sequenced: PBMCs. The source is a woman aged 40 to 49 in good health.

This clonotype was seen at least ten times. The chain couples TRBV19 to TRBJ1-1; D is uncertain. There are 14 residues in the CDR3. Germline V gives CDR1 LNHDA, CDR2 SQIVND (reference sequence). Trimming pared 0 bases from V and 1 base from J, leaving 6 bases between. The CDR3 is CASSIESGNTEAFF. Here the CDR3 DNA reads TGTGCCAGTAGTATAGAGTCGGGGAACACTGAAGCTTTCTTT.

This clonotype came up many times. The chain couples TRBV6-2 or TRBV6-3 to TRBJ2-1; weak D call: TRBD2 (6 bases). The CDR3 contains 15 residues. CDR1 and CDR2 (germline): MNHEY, SVGEGT. Trimming took 8 bases from V and 0 from J, leaving 14 bases between them. The CDR3 bases are TGTGCCAGCGTCGGCGGCGGGGCCTCCTACAATGAGCAGTTCTTC. Its translation is CASVGGGASYNEQFF.

This clonotype was seen many times. The chain recombines TRBV7-6 with TRBJ2-7; 8 positions agree with TRBD1. Unmatched junction bases numbered 1, after V lost 0 bases and J lost 0 bases. This CDR3 has 15 residues. The germline CDR1 and CDR2 sequences are SGHVS and FNYEAQ. The CDR3 here is CASSLAGTGSYEQYF. The CDR3 DNA sequence: TGTGCCAGCAGCTTAGCAGGGACAGGCTCCTACGAGCAGTACTTC. Filled out from reference TRBV7-6 and TRBJ2-7, the complete variable domain reads GAGVSQSPRYKVTKRGQDVALRCDPISGHVSLYWYRQALGQGPEFLTYFNYEAQQDKSGLPNDRFSAERPEGSISTLTIQRTEQRDSAMYRCASSLAGTGSYEQYFGPGTRLTVT.

This clonotype was picked up many times. The J gene is TRBJ2-7, the V gene TRBV5-1; D is perhaps TRBD1 or TRBD2 (5 bases each). CDR1 is SGHRS and CDR2 is YFSETQ in the germline V gene. The CDR3 is 14 amino acids. The V and J ends lost 4 bases and 4 bases respectively, with 15 bases between them. DNA of the CDR3: TGCGCCAGCAGCGTGGGACCGCCGACTTACGAGCAGTACTTC. It encodes CASSVGPPTYEQYF.

This clonotype was seen ten or more times. The V and J genes are TRBV20-1 and TRBJ2-3; 7 nucleotides line up with TRBD1. This CDR3 region has 14 residues. The germline CDR1 and CDR2 sequences are DFQATT and SNEGSKA (reference sequence). With 5 bases clipped from V and 0 bases from J, the junction kept 5 bases outside the gene matches. The CDR3 is CSARQGQSTDTQYF. In nucleotides, the CDR3 is TGCAGTGCTCGGCAGGGACAGAGCACAGATACGCAGTATTTT.

This clonotype was found many times. This rearrangement joins TRBV24-1 to TRBJ2-7; TRBD2 matches at 9 bases. V shed 10 bases and J 0 bases; nucleotides not matched to a gene: 3. The V gene's germline CDR1 is KGHDR and CDR2 SFDVKD. This CDR3 spans 13 amino acids. The CDR3, as DNA: TGTGCCACTCAGACTAGCGGCTCCTACGAGCAGTACTTC. Protein sequence: CATQTSGSYEQYF.

There are many counts of this clonotype. This sequence joins TRBV6-2 or TRBV6-3 and TRBJ2-7, with 13 bases lining up with TRBD2. CDR3 size: 16 residues. V was pared by 8 bases and J by 0 bases, with 7 bases of the junction left unmatched. CDR1 MNHEY and CDR2 SVGEGT come from the germline V gene. CDR3 nucleotide sequence: TGTGCCAGCGGTCGACTAGCGGGAGGTCCCTCCTACGAGCAGTACTTC. Residues: CASGRLAGGPSYEQYF.

The chain links TRBV4-1 to TRBJ1-4; a possible D gene is TRBD1 (5 bases). Trimming stripped 6 bases from V and 7 bases from J, with 9 bases between. This CDR3 is built from 12 residues. Germline values: CDR1 MGHRA, CDR2 YSYEKL. DNA of the CDR3: TGCGCCAGCAGGGGGGGGACTGAAAAACTGTTTTTT. Translation: CASRGGTEKLFF.

This clonotype was observed at least ten times. The chain joins TRBV9 to TRBJ1-4; 7 bases line up with TRBD1. This CDR3 spans 14 amino acids. V shed 0 bases and J 6 bases; nucleotides not matched to a gene: 2. CDR1 is SGDLS and CDR2 is YYNGEE in the germline V gene. CDR3 protein: CASSVGQGHEKLFF. The CDR3 region has the DNA TGTGCCAGCAGCGTAGGACAGGGTCATGAAAAACTGTTTTTT.

This clonotype was detected many times. The gene calls are TRBV20-1 and TRBJ1-5; D is ambiguous. Germline assignment: CDR1 DFQATT and CDR2 SNEGSKA (reference sequence). Trimming removed 5 bases from V and 3 bases from J, with 11 bases in between. This CDR3 spans 13 amino acids. For the CDR3, the DNA is TGCAGTGCTTCTCAGAGATACAATCAGCCCCAGCATTTT. Protein product: CSASQRYNQPQHF.

This clonotype showed up many times. The V and J genes are TRBV25-1 and TRBJ1-5; D gene ambiguous. V gave up 5 bases and J gave up 2 bases, with 7 bases separating them. Germline V gene sequence: CDR1 MGHDK, CDR2 SYGVNS. The CDR3 covers 13 residues. The CDR3 bases are TGTGCCAGCAGTTCATATGGCAATCAGCCCCAGCATTTT. This sequence encodes CASSSYGNQPQHF.

This clonotype was seen only a few times. CDR3 region: CAPGHTEAFF. CDR3 in DNA: TGTGCCCCGGGGCACACTGAAGCTTTCTTT. The rearrangement uses TRBV7-9 and TRBJ1-1; D might be TRBD1 (5 bases). V was cut by 11 bases and J by 3 bases, with 7 bases left in between. The length of the CDR3 is 10 residues. Germline CDR1 SEHNR, CDR2 FQNEAQ (reference sequence). Filled out from reference TRBV7-9 and TRBJ1-1, the complete variable domain reads DTGVSQNPRHKITKRGQNVTFRCDPISEHNRLYWYRQTLGQGPEFLTYFQNEAQLEKSRLLSDRFSAERPKGSFSTLEIQRTEQGDSAMYLCAPGHTEAFFGQGTRLTVV.

The J gene is TRBJ2-7, the V gene TRBV10-3; D is uncertain. Germline V gene sequence: CDR1 ENHRY, CDR2 SYGVKD. The V end lost 2 bases, the J end lost 7 bases, and 6 bases lay between the germline ends. This CDR3 is built from 11 residues. The DNA for the CDR3 is TGTGCCATCAGTGAGATGAGGGAGCAGTACTTC. Translated: CAISEMREQYF.

This clonotype was detected many times. This rearrangement joins TRBV6-2 or TRBV6-3 to TRBJ2-7, with D hard to call. The CDR3 is made up of 15 amino acids. The V gene lost 4 bases and the J gene lost 0 bases, with 13 bases spanning the gap. CDR1 and CDR2 (germline): MNHEY, SVGEGT. The CDR3, as DNA: TGTGCCAGCAGTTCAACAGAGTATCTCTCCTACGAGCAGTACTTC. Translating gives CASSSTEYLSYEQYF.

This clonotype has ten or more counts. The V call is TRBV29-1, the J call TRBJ2-3; 7 nucleotides agree with TRBD2. The CDR3 sequence is 15 residues long. The V and J ends lost 7 bases and 4 bases, in that order; junction bases with no gene match: 14. Per the germline V gene, CDR1 is SQVTM and CDR2 is ANQGSEA. The CDR3 reads CSGQTSAPGSDTQYF. CDR3 nucleotide sequence: TGCAGCGGCCAAACTAGCGCCCCGGGGTCAGATACGCAGTATTTT.

This clonotype was picked up a small number of times. This chain links TRBV28 with TRBJ1-6, with D unclear. In germline, CDR1 is MDHEN, CDR2 SYDVKM. V lost 3 bases, J lost 6 bases, and 9 bases lay in between. The CDR3 is 14 amino acids. The CDR3, as DNA: TGTGCCAGCAGTTTTCTGAGCACTAATTCACCCCTCCACTTT. This codes for CASSFLSTNSPLHF.

This clonotype was picked up many times. The chain carries TRBV20-1 and TRBJ1-3; D remains ambiguous. Germline CDR1 and CDR2: DFQATT and SNEGSKA (reference sequence). V lost 3 bases and J 0 bases, leaving 15 bases between the germline ends. The CDR3 runs to 16 residues. CDR3 loop: CSASFADGGSGNTIYF. The CDR3 DNA follows: TGCAGTGCTAGCTTTGCGGACGGAGGCTCTGGAAACACCATATATTTT.

Worth noting for this clonotype: Possible read error: a much larger clone is one base away. The V gene is TRBV12-3 or TRBV12-4, the J gene TRBJ1-1; D not resolved. CDR3 length: 12 amino acids. CDR3 protein: CANSLANPEAFF. The CDR3 nucleotides are TGTGCCAACAGTTTAGCAAACCCTGAAGCTTTCTTT.

This clonotype was seen ten or more times. The V gene is TRBV5-1, the J gene TRBJ2-1; no firm D call. The CDR3 has 12 amino acids. Germline V gene data show CDR1 as SGHRS and CDR2 as YFSETQ. Trimming took off 2 bases at V and 8 bases at J, with 8 bases between the two ends. The DNA of the CDR3 is TGCGCCAGCAGCTTCGGGCAGGATGAGCAGTTCTTC. It encodes CASSFGQDEQFF.

This clonotype was counted many times. The chain uses TRBV20-1 and TRBJ1-6; 10 bases align to TRBD1. Germline V lookup: CDR1 DFQATT, CDR2 SNEGSKA (reference sequence). The CDR3 spans 14 residues. V lost 6 bases, J lost 9 bases, and 8 bases stayed unmatched. The CDR3 is CSAAGQGESSPLHF. The DNA of the CDR3 is TGCAGTGCCGCCGGACAGGGGGAAAGTTCACCCCTCCACTTT.

This clonotype was picked up many times. The chain combines TRBV15 with TRBJ1-5, with 7 bases matching TRBD1. The CDR3 runs 15 residues. Looked up from germline, CDR1 is LNHNV and CDR2 is YYDKDF (reference sequence). After removal of 3 bases from V and 5 bases from J, the junction contained 7 bases not matched to a gene. CDR3 protein: CATSRPGQWDQPQHF. For the CDR3, the DNA is TGTGCCACCAGCAGGCCGGGACAGTGGGATCAGCCCCAGCATTTT.

This clonotype came up many times. CDR3 nucleotides: TGTGCCAGCCTAAGGCCAGGGGGGACAGATACGCAGTATTTT. This encodes CASLRPGGTDTQYF. J is TRBJ2-3 and V is TRBV2, with a weak D call TRBD1 (7 bases). V lost 8 bases and J 3 bases, leaving 15 bases between the germline ends. The CDR3 has 14 residues. Germline CDR1 reads SNHLY; CDR2 reads FYNNEI. The variable domain in full, completed from reference TRBV2 and TRBJ2-3, reads EPEVTQTPSHQVTQMGQEVILRCVPISNHLYFYWYRQILGQKVEFLVSFYNNEISEKSEIFDDQFSVERPDGSNFTLKIRSTKLEDSAMYFCASLRPGGTDTQYFGPGTRLTVL.

This clonotype has a count of ten or more. The rearrangement links TRBV7-2 to TRBJ2-7; TRBD1 matches 7 bases. The CDR3 length is 15 residues. Per germline, CDR1 SGHTA and CDR2 FQGNSA. Unmatched junction bases numbered 12, after V lost 5 bases and J lost 5 bases. The CDR3 nucleotides are TGTGCCAGCAGCCACCTGACAGGGCTTCTGAACGAGCAGTACTTC. This codes for CASSHLTGLLNEQYF.

This clonotype was counted at least ten times. The rearrangement links TRBV7-2 to TRBJ2-6; D not resolved. Trimming removed 6 bases from V and 4 bases from J, with 10 bases in between. The CDR3 runs 14 residues. The V gene's germline CDR1 is SGHTA and CDR2 FQGNSA. Here the CDR3 reads CASRLQQGANVLTF. The CDR3 bases are TGTGCCAGCAGACTTCAACAGGGGGCCAACGTCCTGACTTTC.

In its sample, this clonotype was seen many times. The CDR3 loop reads CASSHESTGELFF. The CDR3 DNA sequence: TGCGCCAGCAGCCACGAGAGCACCGGGGAGCTGTTTTTT. The J gene is TRBJ2-2, the V gene TRBV5-1, with D hard to call. V lost 4 bases and J 4 bases, leaving 8 bases between the germline ends. The CDR3 extends over 13 amino acids. Germline CDR1 reads SGHRS; CDR2 reads YFSETQ.

This clonotype was counted at least ten times. The chain combines TRBV20-1 with TRBJ2-5; no clear D gene. Germline V gene lookup returns CDR1 DFQATT and CDR2 SNEGSKA (reference sequence). Trimming took off 1 base at V and 5 bases at J, with 5 bases between the two ends. CDR3 size: 11 residues. In DNA form, the CDR3 reads TGCAGTGCTAGAGGGGTGGAGACCCAGTACTTC. Its translation: CSARGVETQYF.

J is TRBJ1-2 and V is TRBV30, with a weak D call TRBD1 (5 bases). CDR1 GTSNPN and CDR2 SVGIG come from the germline V gene (reference sequence). CDR3 length equals 12 residues. V was shortened by 8 bases and J by 4 bases, with 14 bases between the two germline ends. As DNA, the CDR3 is TGTGCCCTGGAGCGGGGGATCTATGGCTACACCTTC. Its translation is CALERGIYGYTF.

The table lists this clonotype with many counts. This CDR3 reads CSARDISGQETQYF. Written as DNA, the CDR3 is TGCAGTGCTAGAGACATTTCGGGGCAAGAGACCCAGTACTTC. V gene TRBV20-1 combines with J gene TRBJ2-5; D perhaps matches TRBD2 (5 bases). The germline V and J ends were trimmed by 0 bases and 2 bases, with 10 bases remaining between them. Germline V CDR1 and CDR2: DFQATT, SNEGSKA (reference sequence). This CDR3 is built from 14 residues.

The table lists this clonotype with many counts. The V gene is TRBV5-1, the J gene TRBJ2-7, with D perhaps given as TRBD1 or TRBD2 (6 bases each). Trimming stripped 4 bases from V and 3 bases from J, with 17 bases between. The germline gives CDR1 SGHRS, CDR2 YFSETQ. The CDR3 totals 15 residues. CDR3 sequence reads: CASSPGGEGVYEQYF. The CDR3 nucleotides are TGCGCCAGCAGCCCCGGGGGTGAGGGGGTCTACGAGCAGTACTTC.

As regards this clonotype: One end of the junction fails to match germline, which may point to a read error. This chain links TRBV12-3 or TRBV12-4 with TRBJ2-7; no firm D call. This CDR3 is 12 amino acids long. CDR3 residues: CAGSLNPYEQYF. The DNA for the CDR3 is TGCGCCGGCAGTTTAAACCCCTACGAGCAGTACTTC.